One sample yielded the 12 T cell receptor beta chains listed below, sequenced in a study of blood T cells in healthy people across ages (dated by TCRdb to between 2015 and 2017). Libraries were built with 5' RACE. Sequenced using an Illumina HiSeq 2500. A second 7 to 11 cycle PCR used a sample-barcoded 5' primer and a J-beta primer mix. TCRdb handled the public reads itself, with Q25 trimming in fastp and clone calling in MiXCR, and kept productive beta chains. Each record represents a unique CDR3 protein, reported with the most common genes and DNA among its rows. The sample table shows roughly 1 million distinct CDR3 sequences, and 20% to 25% are seen once. The ten largest clones add up to approximately 0.75% of the sample. These data are also associated with another study on T cells of mothers and their children.

The specimen sequenced was blood. All receptors derive from a girl aged 2 to 9 in good health.

The chain couples TRBV28 to TRBJ2-7; the match to TRBD2 covers 8 bases. The CDR3 totals 16 residues. In germline, CDR1 is MDHEN, CDR2 SYDVKM. J lost 3 bases, V lost 3 bases, and 10 bases had no gene match. The CDR3 sequence: CASSLTRAGESYEQYF. CDR3 in DNA: TGTGCCAGCAGTTTGACTCGAGCGGGAGAGAGCTACGAGCAGTACTTC.

This clonotype was observed a handful of times. The chain joins TRBV10-2 to TRBJ2-5; D is ambiguous. Germline V gives CDR1 WSHSY, CDR2 SAAADI. V was shortened by 5 bases and J by 2 bases, with 6 bases between the two germline ends. The CDR3 length is 12 residues. This chain's CDR3 is CASSRMQETQYF. The CDR3 DNA reads as TGCGCCAGCAGTAGGATGCAAGAGACCCAGTACTTC.

The sample holds a few counts of this clonotype. This chain connects TRBV28 to TRBJ1-3; D possibly corresponds to TRBD1 (5 bases). The CDR3 is 15 residues long. In germline, CDR1 is MDHEN, CDR2 SYDVKM. V shed 2 bases and J shed 0 bases, with 8 bases lying between them. The CDR3 DNA follows: TGTGCCAGCAGTTTACAGGGTTACTCTGGAAACACCATATATTTT. Its protein product is CASSLQGYSGNTIYF.

The sample holds one count of this clonotype. The germline gene is not matched at one end of the junction; a read error may be the cause. This rearrangement joins TRBV7-2 to TRBJ2-1, with D perhaps TRBD2 (6 bases). Germline lookup yields CDR1 SGHTA and CDR2 FQGNSA. The CDR3 has 16 residues. In DNA form, the CDR3 reads TGCGCCAGCAGCTTAATGGGGAGGAGCTCCTACAATGAGCAGTTCTTC. Protein: CASSLMGRSSYNEQFF.

This clonotype was seen only a few times. The rearrangement uses TRBV29-1 and TRBJ1-3, with D possibly being TRBD1 (5 bases). CDR3 length: 13 amino acids. Between the trimmed V and J ends, which lost 4 bases and 2 bases, there was a span of 9 bases. CDR1 is SQVTM, CDR2 ANQGSEA, per germline. For the CDR3, the DNA is TGCAGCGTTGCTGGGGGGACTGGAAACACCATATATTTT. Its protein product is CSVAGGTGNTIYF.

This clonotype was detected a few times. V usage is TRBV28 and J usage is TRBJ1-1, with a weak D call TRBD1 (6 bases). The germline V gene has CDR1 MDHEN and CDR2 SYDVKM. The CDR3 loop spans 14 amino acids. V lost 5 bases and J 1 base, leaving 11 bases between the germline ends. Here the CDR3 reads CASSHTGWNTEAFF. CDR3 bases: TGTGCCAGCAGTCATACAGGGTGGAACACTGAAGCTTTCTTT.

The sample holds a few counts of this clonotype. The chain couples TRBV29-1 to TRBJ2-1, with TRBD2 identical over 10 bases. Germline V gene lookup returns CDR1 SQVTM and CDR2 ANQGSEA. The CDR3 sequence is 19 residues long. Unmatched junction bases numbered 18, after V lost 0 bases and J lost 7 bases. The CDR3 DNA reads as TGCAGCGTTGAAGATTGGCGGCTAGCGGGAGAGGGTGTAATGAATGAGCAGTTCTTC. This codes for CSVEDWRLAGEGVMNEQFF.

This clonotype was seen a few times. The chain uses TRBV18 and TRBJ1-1; 7 bases match TRBD1. V dropped 2 bases and J dropped 0; count of bases not matched to a gene: 3. This CDR3 comprises 15 residues. Looked up from germline, CDR1 is KGHSH and CDR2 is LQKENI. CDR3 nucleotides: TGTGCCAGCTCACCAGGACAGGTCATGAACACTGAAGCTTTCTTT. The encoded protein is CASSPGQVMNTEAFF.

J is TRBJ1-4 and V is TRBV27; 10 nucleotides line up with TRBD1. CDR1 is MNHEY, CDR2 SMNVEV, per germline (reference sequence). The V segment lost 6 bases and the J segment 2 bases; nucleotides outside the gene matches: 6. CDR3 length: 16 residues. Written as DNA, the CDR3 is TGTGCCAGCAGCGGGACAGGGGTTAGCACTAATGAAAAACTGTTTTTT. Its protein product is CASSGTGVSTNEKLFF.

This clonotype occurred a few times. The chain links TRBV28 to TRBJ2-7, with TRBD2 matching over 9 bases. Germline V CDR1 and CDR2: MDHEN, SYDVKM. This CDR3 region has 18 residues. Germline trimming cut 2 bases from V and 3 bases from J; bases unmatched to any gene: 14. CDR3 amino acids: CASSLRNRGGRADYEQYF. The CDR3 DNA follows: TGTGCCAGCAGTTTACGTAACCGTGGCGGGAGGGCCGACTACGAGCAGTACTTC.

This clonotype showed up just a few times. The J gene is TRBJ2-1, the V gene TRBV12-3 or TRBV12-4, with TRBD2 identical over 8 bases. The CDR3 is 16 amino acids. The V segment lost 5 bases and the J segment 1 base; nucleotides outside the gene matches: 7. CDR3 nucleotides: TGTGCCAGCAGTAACCCCGGGACTAGTTCCTACAATGAGCAGTTCTTC. Encoded protein: CASSNPGTSSYNEQFF.

The V call is TRBV11-2, the J call TRBJ2-3, with 8 nucleotides matching TRBD2. J lost 2 bases, V lost 3 bases, and 22 bases had no gene match. This CDR3 region has 21 residues. Germline CDR1 reads SGHAT; CDR2 reads FQNNGV. The CDR3 protein is CASSFSRTSCAGGTFTDTQYF. CDR3 coding DNA: TGTGCCAGCAGCTTTTCAAGGACTAGCTGTGCCGGGGGCACTTTCACAGATACGCAGTATTTT.